This T cell receptor (beta chain) was captured in a study of blood T cell repertoires in COVID-19 (dated by TCRdb to about 2020). About the investigation overall: Samples covering the acute and convalescent phases of COVID-19 were provided by collaborators in the United States, Italy and Spain. The prospective study material was composed of cDNA or gDNA derived from T cells, B-cell-depleted T cells, or PBMCs. The sample metadata nearly always contained a de-identified subject ID, COVID-19 status, age in years and sex. The samples were drawn from the first 160 participants of the ongoing ImmuneRACE study and from 1,200 or so subjects provided by 6 global collaborators. The dataset comprised deeply sampled blood TCRbeta repertoires from subjects exposed to, actively infected with, or recovered from COVID-19. HLA class I and class II types, where available, came from metadata supplied by the sample provider rather than from assay-based typing. The repertoires were released in a freely available public database meant as a resource for research on the immune response to SARS-CoV-2.

Comment on this clone: Its antigen is not yet known. Base qualities are not at hand, and no much larger clone is one base apart.

After removal of 5 bases from V and 5 bases from J, the junction retains 5 bases not matched to a gene. The cysteine opens and the phenylalanine closes a CDR3 of 13 amino acids. CDR3 DNA is the only sequence kept; it has 39 bases, read in frame from the first base. Reading the germline V gene (reference sequence) gives CDR1 LNHDA and CDR2 SQIVND. Collaborating institutions collected whole blood in K2EDTA tubes following their own protocols. Collaborator samples were shipped for TCRbeta analysis as frozen whole blood, isolated PBMCs, or DNA extracted from either sample type. What the research found in general, with its limitations: The amount of clinical and demographic metadata varied by source and participant and was provided uncurated.

TCRbeta CDR3 regions were amplified from genomic DNA by means of the immunoSEQ Assay, a bias-controlled multiplex PCR. The study's own analysis went as follows. The number of nucleated cells in each sample was estimated by amplification of reference gene primers within the assay. To quantify the absolute abundance of each unique TCRbeta CDR3 rearrangement, sequence reads were collapsed and filtered. For each sample, productive Simpson clonality was calculated as the square root of Simpson's diversity index over productive rearrangements. Sourced from immuneACCESS, this table was stored by TCRdb with only in-frame sequences that have V and J called. A share of the clones is absent; for the studies checked, an unresolved V gene accounts for under half, and the remainder has no known explanation. The V and J calls and clone size were taken over from that table, and D and trimming were inferred from the DNA. The sample includes roughly 200,000 clones, with approximately 85% observed a single time. Of the sample, more than 4.5% falls within the top ten clones.

The chain was built from TRBV19 and TRBJ1-1; TRBD1 matches 7 bases in the middle. This receptor was identified in a woman between 65 and 79 years old with active or convalescent COVID-19. Sequenced material: peripheral blood. CDR3 sequence: CASSPTGWTEAFF. The bases read TGTGCCAGTAGTCCGACAGGGTGGACTGAAGCTTTCTTT.